These 29 T cell receptor beta chains were all obtained from the same sample, sequenced in a study of Ad26.COV2.S vaccination and SARS-CoV-2 variants. Treatment: about 20 received Ad26.COV2.S at low or high dose, single or two shots; five or six received placebo; per-sample allocation not given. It was on day 63 after the first vaccine or placebo injection that samples were taken. Sequencing used immunoSEQ multiplex PCR; TCRdb keeps in-frame clones, though not all of them. The sample yields some 410,000 clones, about 90% seen once. Sequencing was performed on peripheral blood, taken in a trial of Ad26.COV2.S vaccine versus placebo. These receptors were taken from a person aged 18-65 years who received the Ad26.COV2.S COVID-19 vaccine or a placebo.

The chain links TRBV6-4 to TRBJ1-1; TRBD1 agrees at 8 bases. CDR1 MRHNA and CDR2 SNTAGT come from the germline V gene. V lost 6 bases, J lost 5 bases, and 5 bases stayed unmatched. The CDR3 is 13 residues long. The CDR3 DNA follows: TGTGCCAGCAGCGCGACAGGGGTAACTGAAGCTTTCTTT. It codes for CASSATGVTEAFF.

The chain uses TRBV12-3 or TRBV12-4 and TRBJ1-6; maybe TRBD1 (5 bases). CDR3 length: 13 residues. Trimming left V 3 bases short and J 9 bases short, with 9 bases between. CDR3 in amino acids: CASSFPGLSPLHF. In DNA form, the CDR3 reads TGTGCCAGCAGTTTTCCAGGGCTTTCACCCCTCCACTTT.

The chain recombines TRBV27 with TRBJ1-2; possible D gene TRBD1, 6 bases. Trimming shortened V by 2 bases and J by 4 bases, and 17 bases separated the two germline ends. Germline V gene lookup returns CDR1 MNHEY and CDR2 SMNVEV (reference sequence). The CDR3 sequence is 16 residues long. CDR3 loop: CASSLSGTPLGYGYTF. In DNA form, the CDR3 reads TGTGCCAGCAGTTTAAGCGGGACACCCCTAGGCTATGGCTACACCTTC.

The chain carries TRBV30 and TRBJ2-6; D unclear. The germline V gene encodes CDR1 GTSNPN and CDR2 SVGIG (reference sequence). The V gene lost 6 bases and the J gene lost 4 bases, with 16 bases spanning the gap. The CDR3 length is 15 residues. CDR3 in amino acids: CACRVYFGGANVLTF. The CDR3 coding sequence is TGTGCCTGTCGCGTGTATTTCGGGGGGGCCAACGTCCTGACTTTC.

The gene calls are TRBV6-1 and TRBJ2-5; unclear D gene. The V and J ends lost 0 bases and 2 bases respectively, with 13 bases between them. Germline V lookup: CDR1 MNHNS, CDR2 SASEGT. This CDR3 has 16 residues. CDR3 sequence reads: CASSEARQAVQETQYF. DNA of the CDR3: TGTGCCAGCAGTGAAGCACGGCAGGCAGTGCAAGAGACCCAGTACTTC.

The chain is built from TRBV11-2 and TRBJ2-2, with a weak D call TRBD2 (5 bases). The CDR3 covers 15 residues. Trimming stripped 4 bases from V and 6 bases from J, with 15 bases between. CDR1 and CDR2 (germline): SGHAT, FQNNGV. CDR3 sequence: CASSSFSASAGELFF. The CDR3 coding sequence is TGTGCCAGCAGCTCCTTTAGCGCCTCCGCCGGGGAGCTGTTTTTT.

CDR3 in amino acids: CASSQRGTSGSPLHF. The CDR3 DNA reads TGTGCCAGCAGCCAAAGAGGGACCTCAGGTTCACCCCTCCACTTT. The chain combines TRBV28 with TRBJ1-6, with D possibly matching TRBD1 (5 bases). The CDR3 loop spans 15 amino acids. V was pared by 6 bases and J by 9 bases, with 18 bases between. Germline CDR1 reads MDHEN; CDR2 reads SYDVKM.

The genes are TRBV12-3 or TRBV12-4 and TRBJ2-1; the D is unclear. This CDR3 comprises 13 residues. Trimming removed 1 base at V and 6 bases at J, with 7 bases between. The CDR3 DNA follows: TGTGCCAGCAGTTTAGGGATGGTCAATGAGCAGTTCTTC. Its translation: CASSLGMVNEQFF.

The chain uses TRBV5-5 and TRBJ1-6; D remains ambiguous. This CDR3 spans 15 amino acids. Between the trimmed V and J ends, which lost 0 bases and 7 bases, there was a span of 11 bases. Germline-derived CDR1 and CDR2 are SGHKS and YYEKEE (reference sequence). CDR3 nucleotide sequence: TGTGCCAGCAGCTTGGCCCCGGGAACGAATTCACCCCTCCACTTT. Protein: CASSLAPGTNSPLHF.

This clone was detected only once. CDR3 in DNA: TGTGCCAGCAGCGTCGGACAGGGGGCGGTGGAGACCCAGTACTTC. Protein: CASSVGQGAVETQYF. This chain links TRBV9 with TRBJ2-5; 11 bases line up with TRBD1. CDR3 length: 15 residues. Germline assignment: CDR1 SGDLS and CDR2 YYNGEE. With 2 bases clipped from V and 5 bases from J, the junction kept 5 bases outside the gene matches.

The chain is built from TRBV4-3 and TRBJ2-2, with 9 positions matching TRBD1. The germline gives CDR1 LGHNA, CDR2 YSLEER. The CDR3 covers 18 residues. Losses at the gene ends were 0 bases for V and 1 base for J; bases not matched to a gene: 6. The CDR3 sequence: CASSQEPTGGLNTGELFF. Here the CDR3 DNA reads TGCGCCAGCAGCCAAGAACCAACAGGGGGCTTGAACACCGGGGAGCTGTTTTTT.

The chain has TRBV3-1 (or the pseudogene TRBV3-2) and TRBJ2-6; D not certain. Germline CDR1 LGHDT, CDR2 YNNKEL (reference sequence). The CDR3 spans 12 residues. Trimming cost V 9 bases and J 0 bases, with 3 bases left between them. The CDR3 loop reads CASDSGANVLTF. DNA for the CDR3: TGTGCCAGTGACTCTGGGGCCAACGTCCTGACTTTC.

The chain links TRBV7-2 to TRBJ2-7, with 10 bases aligning to TRBD2. CDR3 length equals 14 residues. The V gene end was trimmed by 7 bases and the J gene end by 7 bases; junction bases not matched to a gene: 10. CDR1 and CDR2 from the germline V gene are SGHTA and FQGNSA. CDR3 DNA: TGTGCCAGCACCCCCCAGCGGGGGGGGAGGGAGCAGTACTTC. Encoded protein: CASTPQRGGREQYF.

The V call is TRBV4-3, the J call TRBJ2-7; possible D gene TRBD1, 7 bases. The V end lost 0 bases, the J end lost 3 bases, and 12 bases lay between the germline ends. Germline CDR1 and CDR2: LGHNA and YSLEER. There are 15 residues in the CDR3. The CDR3 reads CASSQEGRGDYEQYF. The DNA for the CDR3 is TGCGCCAGCAGCCAAGAAGGCAGGGGGGACTACGAGCAGTACTTC.

This rearrangement joins TRBV6-5 to TRBJ2-7; D is undetermined. The CDR3 loop spans 10 amino acids. Germline lookup yields CDR1 MNHEY and CDR2 SVGAGI. V was trimmed by 7 bases and J by 3 bases, leaving 4 bases between them. The CDR3 sequence is CASKDYEQYF. The DNA for the CDR3 is TGTGCCAGCAAGGACTACGAGCAGTACTTC.

The gene calls are TRBV5-8 and TRBJ1-5; D gene ambiguous. V was shortened by 3 bases and J by 0 bases, with 13 bases between the two germline ends. Germline V CDR1 and CDR2: SGHTS, YDEGEE. The CDR3 length is 16 residues. Written as DNA, the CDR3 is TGTGCCAGCAGCTCTGGGAGGGTCTATAGCAATCAGCCCCAGCATTTT. This encodes CASSSGRVYSNQPQHF.

V gene TRBV19 combines with J gene TRBJ1-2, with 7 positions matching TRBD1. V shed 5 bases, J shed 0 bases, and the junction held 9 bases outside the gene matches. Germline CDR1 LNHDA, CDR2 SQIVND (reference sequence). The CDR3 extends over 16 amino acids. CDR3 DNA: TGTGCCAGTAGTCTGACAGGGACGGGACCTAACTATGGCTACACCTTC. Translating gives CASSLTGTGPNYGYTF.

The chain is built from TRBV9 and TRBJ2-6; D unclear. V was shortened by 3 bases and J by 0 bases, with 22 bases between the two germline ends. The CDR3 covers 20 residues. Germline CDR1 is SGDLS and CDR2 is YYNGEE. Here the CDR3 DNA reads TGTGCCAGCAGCGATTTTTTCATTATAGGCTCTAGCTCTGGGGCCAACGTCCTGACTTTC. The encoded protein is CASSDFFIIGSSSGANVLTF.

The rearrangement links TRBV19 to TRBJ2-1, with 8 positions matching TRBD1. Unmatched junction bases numbered 8, after V lost 4 bases and J lost 3 bases. From germline, CDR1 is LNHDA and CDR2 SQIVND (reference sequence). The CDR3 contains 16 residues. The CDR3 sequence is CASSTSGTGFYNEQFF. The CDR3 DNA sequence: TGTGCCAGTAGTACCTCCGGGACAGGCTTCTACAATGAGCAGTTCTTC.

V gene TRBV7-9 combines with J gene TRBJ1-4, with D tentatively TRBD1 (5 bases). The V end lost 5 bases, the J end lost 0 bases, and 10 bases lay between the germline ends. This CDR3 contains 15 residues. Germline CDR1 SEHNR, CDR2 FQNEAQ (reference sequence). The CDR3 coding sequence is TGTGCCAGCAGCCTAGGGGTTACAACTAATGAAAAACTGTTTTTT. Protein: CASSLGVTTNEKLFF.

The chain carries TRBV12-3 or TRBV12-4 and TRBJ2-7; D unclear. The CDR3 extends over 12 amino acids. The V end lost 4 bases, the J end lost 2 bases, and 6 bases lay between the germline ends. This chain's CDR3 is CASSWGTYEQYF. The CDR3 DNA follows: TGTGCCAGCAGTTGGGGAACCTACGAGCAGTACTTC.

The rearrangement joins TRBV7-9 to TRBJ1-1, with 7 bases lining up with TRBD1. CDR1 is SEHNR, CDR2 FQNEAQ, per germline (reference sequence). Trimming took 3 bases from V and 4 from J; bases not matched to a gene: 5. The CDR3 runs 14 residues. The CDR3 here is CASSFQGVGTEAFF. The CDR3 DNA reads TGTGCCAGCAGCTTTCAGGGGGTTGGCACTGAAGCTTTCTTT. Full variable domain (outside the CDR3, taken from reference TRBV7-9 and TRBJ1-1): DTGVSQNPRHKITKRGQNVTFRCDPISEHNRLYWYRQTLGQGPEFLTYFQNEAQLEKSRLLSDRFSAERPKGSFSTLEIQRTEQGDSAMYLCASSFQGVGTEAFFGQGTRLTVV.

J is TRBJ2-5 and V is TRBV20-1; D uncertain. Between the trimmed V and J ends, which lost 3 bases and 5 bases, there was a span of 10 bases. The germline V gene has CDR1 DFQATT and CDR2 SNEGSKA (reference sequence). The CDR3 contains 12 residues. CDR3 sequence: CSASQESETQYF. DNA for the CDR3: TGCAGTGCTAGTCAAGAATCGGAGACCCAGTACTTC.

The V call is TRBV7-9, the J call TRBJ1-2, with TRBD1 matching 7 bases. The CDR3 totals 14 residues. Germline lookup yields CDR1 SEHNR and CDR2 FQNEAQ (reference sequence). V shed 0 bases, J shed 6 bases, and the junction held 4 bases outside the gene matches. CDR3 protein: CASSLAEGADGYTF. The CDR3 DNA is TGTGCCAGCAGCTTAGCGGAGGGGGCGGATGGCTACACCTTC.

The chain carries TRBV6-6 and TRBJ1-1, with D uncertain. The V gene's germline CDR1 is MNHNY and CDR2 SVGAGI (reference sequence). The V and J ends lost 2 bases and 1 base respectively, with 5 bases between them. The CDR3 loop spans 13 amino acids. The CDR3 region has the DNA TGTGCCAGCAGTTACGAGGGGAACACTGAAGCTTTCTTT. The encoded protein is CASSYEGNTEAFF.

The V call is TRBV3-1 (or the pseudogene TRBV3-2), the J call TRBJ2-5; possibly TRBD2 for D (5 bases). The V gene lost 0 bases and the J gene lost 4 bases, with 9 bases spanning the gap. Germline V lookup: CDR1 LGHDT, CDR2 YNNKEL (reference sequence). The CDR3 is made up of 14 amino acids. The CDR3 spells CASSQDSGLETQYF. The CDR3 region has the DNA TGTGCCAGCAGCCAAGACTCGGGGTTAGAGACCCAGTACTTC.

J is TRBJ1-5 and V is TRBV5-1; no definite D call. V lost 0 bases to trimming and J lost 4 bases, with 11 bases between them. This CDR3 contains 15 residues. CDR1 SGHRS and CDR2 YFSETQ come from the germline V gene. The CDR3 nucleotides are TGCGCCAGCAGCTTGGGGGCGCCAGATAATCAGCCCCAGCATTTT. It yields the protein CASSLGAPDNQPQHF.

V and J are TRBV28 and TRBJ1-2; D is ambiguous. Per the germline V gene, CDR1 is MDHEN and CDR2 is SYDVKM. The CDR3 spans 12 residues. With 3 bases removed from V and 6 bases from J, the gap between germline ends came to 8 bases. The CDR3 DNA reads as TGTGCCAGCAGTTTGACGCGGGATGGCTACACCTTC. Protein product: CASSLTRDGYTF.

About this clone itself: This specimen includes other DNA sequences encoding the same CDR3. The chain recombines TRBV29-1 with TRBJ1-1, with D maybe TRBD1 (5 bases). V was clipped by 6 bases and J by 0 bases, with 11 bases between them. This CDR3 comprises 13 residues. Germline CDR1 reads SQVTM; CDR2 reads ANQGSEA. Here the CDR3 DNA reads TGCAGCGTCGGCCAGGGCCTGAACACTGAAGCTTTCTTT. Its translation is CSVGQGLNTEAFF.